This TCR beta chain came from a study of T-cell memory formation after mild COVID-19. Study conclusions and caveats: Clones that contracted from day 15 to 85 were balanced CD4/CD8, while later expanders leaned CD4+. CD4+ contracting clones lay mainly in CM and EM, CD8+ ones in EMRA. Certain responding clones were present in pre-infection memory, suggesting participation of cross-reactive memory.

The TCR alpha and TCR beta cDNA libraries, bearing sample barcodes and UMIs, were generated by 5'RACE using constant-segment primers. TCRdb used MiXCR to reprocess the 5' RACE reads, holding one entry per CDR3 protein. The table records around 510,000 distinct CDR3 sequences, roughly a fifth of them present only once. This clonotype turned up a few times. Antigen: not known. The TCR comes from an adult woman who had mild COVID-19 (a few samples of this study predate the infection). Cell type and time point are not known. Material for sequencing was PBMCs or a T cell subset sorted from them (not recorded which).

For the CDR3, the DNA is TGTGCCATCAGTGAGTCTACCTACTCTGGAAACACCATATATTTT. It specifies CAISESTYSGNTIYF. The rearrangement joins TRBV10-3 to TRBJ1-3; D ambiguous. The V end was cut by 0 bases, the J end by 0 bases, with 6 bases between. The CDR3 runs to 15 residues. Germline V CDR1 and CDR2: ENHRY, SYGVKD.